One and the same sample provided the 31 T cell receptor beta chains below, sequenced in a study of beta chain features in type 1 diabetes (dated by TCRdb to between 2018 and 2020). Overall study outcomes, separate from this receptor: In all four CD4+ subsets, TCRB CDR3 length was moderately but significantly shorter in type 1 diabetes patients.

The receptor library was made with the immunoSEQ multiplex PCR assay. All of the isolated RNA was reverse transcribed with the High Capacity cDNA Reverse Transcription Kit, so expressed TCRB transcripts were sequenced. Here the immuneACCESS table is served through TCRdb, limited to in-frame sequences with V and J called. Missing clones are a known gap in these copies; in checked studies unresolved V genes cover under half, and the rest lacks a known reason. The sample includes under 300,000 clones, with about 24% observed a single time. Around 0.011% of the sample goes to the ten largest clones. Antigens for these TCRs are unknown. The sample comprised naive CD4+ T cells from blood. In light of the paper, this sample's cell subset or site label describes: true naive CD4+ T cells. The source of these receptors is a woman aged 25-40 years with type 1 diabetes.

The CDR3 here is CASSLVGTSSYNEQFF. CDR3 bases: TGTGCCAGCAGCTTAGTAGGGACTAGCTCCTACAATGAGCAGTTCTTC. The chain couples TRBV7-6 to TRBJ2-1; 8 positions agree with TRBD2. The CDR3 covers 16 residues. V dropped 1 base and J dropped 0; count of bases not matched to a gene: 2. In germline, CDR1 is SGHVS, CDR2 FNYEAQ.

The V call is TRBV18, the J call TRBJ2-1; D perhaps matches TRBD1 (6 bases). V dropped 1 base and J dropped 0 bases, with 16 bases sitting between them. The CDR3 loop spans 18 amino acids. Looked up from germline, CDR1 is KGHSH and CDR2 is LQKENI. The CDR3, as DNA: TGTGCCAGCTCACCACGCCCGAGGGGGTCGAGCTCCTACAATGAGCAGTTCTTC. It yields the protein CASSPRPRGSSSYNEQFF.

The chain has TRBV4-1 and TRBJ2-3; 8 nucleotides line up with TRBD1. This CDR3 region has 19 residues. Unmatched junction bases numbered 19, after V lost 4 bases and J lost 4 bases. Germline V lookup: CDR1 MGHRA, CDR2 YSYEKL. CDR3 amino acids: CASSLKILGTGGRPDTQYF. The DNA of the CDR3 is TGCGCCAGCAGCCTCAAAATATTAGGGACAGGCGGGCGTCCAGATACGCAGTATTTT.

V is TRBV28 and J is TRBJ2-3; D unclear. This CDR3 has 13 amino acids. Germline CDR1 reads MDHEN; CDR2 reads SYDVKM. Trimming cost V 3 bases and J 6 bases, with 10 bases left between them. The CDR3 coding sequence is TGTGCCAGCAGTTTCCCTCACATTGATACGCAGTATTTT. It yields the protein CASSFPHIDTQYF.

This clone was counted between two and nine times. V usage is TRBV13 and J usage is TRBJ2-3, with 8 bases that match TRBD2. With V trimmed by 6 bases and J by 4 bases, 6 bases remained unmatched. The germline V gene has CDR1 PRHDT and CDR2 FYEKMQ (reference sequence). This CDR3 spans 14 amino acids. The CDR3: CASSGAGVADTQYF. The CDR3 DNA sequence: TGTGCCAGCAGTGGAGCGGGAGTGGCAGATACGCAGTATTTT. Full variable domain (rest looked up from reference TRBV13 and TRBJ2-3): AAGVIQSPRHLIKEKRETATLKCYPIPRHDTVYWYQQGPGQDPQFLISFYEKMQSDKGSIPDRFSAQQFSDYHSELNMSSLELGDSALYFCASSGAGVADTQYFGPGTRLTVL.

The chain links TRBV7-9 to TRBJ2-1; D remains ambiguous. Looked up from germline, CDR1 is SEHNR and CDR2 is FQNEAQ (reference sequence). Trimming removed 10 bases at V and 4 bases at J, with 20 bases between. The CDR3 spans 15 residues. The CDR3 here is CANCFDRWRYNEQFF. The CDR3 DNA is TGTGCCAACTGCTTTGACCGTTGGAGATACAATGAGCAGTTCTTC.

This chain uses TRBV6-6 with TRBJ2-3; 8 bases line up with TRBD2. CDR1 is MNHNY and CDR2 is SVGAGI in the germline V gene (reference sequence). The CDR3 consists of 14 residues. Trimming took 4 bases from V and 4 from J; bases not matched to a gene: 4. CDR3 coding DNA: TGTGCCAGCAGTTTTGGACTAGCCTCAGATACGCAGTATTTT. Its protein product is CASSFGLASDTQYF.

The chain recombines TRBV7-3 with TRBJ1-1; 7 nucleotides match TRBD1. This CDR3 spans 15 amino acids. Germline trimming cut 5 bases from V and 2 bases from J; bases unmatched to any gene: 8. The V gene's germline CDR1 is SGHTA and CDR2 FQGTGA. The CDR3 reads CASSPTRGANTEAFF. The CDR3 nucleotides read TGTGCCAGCAGCCCTACCAGGGGGGCCAACACTGAAGCTTTCTTT. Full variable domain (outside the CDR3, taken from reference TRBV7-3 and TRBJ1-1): GAGVSQTPSNKVTEKGKYVELRCDPISGHTALYWYRQSLGQGPEFLIYFQGTGAADDSGLPNDRFFAVRPEGSVSTLKIQRTERGDSAVYLCASSPTRGANTEAFFGQGTRLTVV.

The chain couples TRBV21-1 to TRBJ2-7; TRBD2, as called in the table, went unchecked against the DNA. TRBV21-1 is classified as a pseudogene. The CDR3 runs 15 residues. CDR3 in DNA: TGTGCCAGCCCTTCTCTGACACGGGAAAGGGCCGAGCAGTACTTC. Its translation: CASPSLTRERAEQYF.

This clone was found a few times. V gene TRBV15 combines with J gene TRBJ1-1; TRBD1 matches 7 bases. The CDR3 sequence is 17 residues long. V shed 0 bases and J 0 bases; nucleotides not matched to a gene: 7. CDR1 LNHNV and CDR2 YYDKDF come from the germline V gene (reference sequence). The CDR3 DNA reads TGTGCCACCAGCAGAGATCAGCTCAGGGGGATGAACACTGAAGCTTTCTTT. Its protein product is CATSRDQLRGMNTEAFF.

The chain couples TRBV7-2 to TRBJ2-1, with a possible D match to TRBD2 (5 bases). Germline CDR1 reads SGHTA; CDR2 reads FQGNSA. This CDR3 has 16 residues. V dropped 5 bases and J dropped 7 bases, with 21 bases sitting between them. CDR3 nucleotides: TGTGCCAGCAGCACAATCAGCGGAAGAGGTCGTAATGAGCAGTTCTTC. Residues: CASSTISGRGRNEQFF.

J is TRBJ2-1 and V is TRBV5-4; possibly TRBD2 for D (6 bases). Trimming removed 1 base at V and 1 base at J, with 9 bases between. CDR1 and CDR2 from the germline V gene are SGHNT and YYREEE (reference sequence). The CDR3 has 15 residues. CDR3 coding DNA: TGTGCCAGCAGCTTGACTAGCAGGTCCTACAATGAGCAGTTCTTC. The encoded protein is CASSLTSRSYNEQFF.

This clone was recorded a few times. The CDR3, as DNA: TGCGCCAGCAGCTTAAACCGGGACAACTACGAGCAGTACTTC. It specifies CASSLNRDNYEQYF. The rearrangement joins TRBV5-1 to TRBJ2-7; possibly TRBD1 for D (6 bases). This CDR3 region has 14 residues. Germline V gene sequence: CDR1 SGHRS, CDR2 YFSETQ. Trimming removed 2 bases from V and 3 bases from J, with 12 bases in between.

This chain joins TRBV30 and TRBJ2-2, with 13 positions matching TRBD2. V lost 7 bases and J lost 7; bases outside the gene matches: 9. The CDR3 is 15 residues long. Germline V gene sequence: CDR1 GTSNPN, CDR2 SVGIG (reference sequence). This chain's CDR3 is CAYRTSGSYVGELFF. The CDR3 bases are TGTGCCTACAGGACTAGCGGGAGTTACGTCGGGGAGCTGTTTTTT.

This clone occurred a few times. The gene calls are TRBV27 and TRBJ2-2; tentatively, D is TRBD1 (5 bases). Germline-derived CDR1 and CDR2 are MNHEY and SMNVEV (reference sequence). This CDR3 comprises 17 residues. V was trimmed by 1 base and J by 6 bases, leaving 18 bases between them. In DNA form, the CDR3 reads TGTGCCAGCAGTTTATTTTCATTAGGCAGGGCGGCCGGGGAGCTGTTTTTT. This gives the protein CASSLFSLGRAAGELFF.

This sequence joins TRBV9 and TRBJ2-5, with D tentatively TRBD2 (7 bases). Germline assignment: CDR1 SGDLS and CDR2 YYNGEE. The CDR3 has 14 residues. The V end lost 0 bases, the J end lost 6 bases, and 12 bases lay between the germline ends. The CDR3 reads CASSVGGGAQTQYF. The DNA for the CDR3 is TGTGCCAGCAGCGTAGGCGGGGGCGCTCAGACCCAGTACTTC. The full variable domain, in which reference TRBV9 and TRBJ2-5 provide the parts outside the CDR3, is DSGVTQTPKHLITATGQRVTLRCSPRSGDLSVYWYQQSLDQGLQFLIQYYNGEERAKGNILERFSAQQFPDLHSELNLSSLELGDSALYFCASSVGGGAQTQYFGPGTRLLVL.

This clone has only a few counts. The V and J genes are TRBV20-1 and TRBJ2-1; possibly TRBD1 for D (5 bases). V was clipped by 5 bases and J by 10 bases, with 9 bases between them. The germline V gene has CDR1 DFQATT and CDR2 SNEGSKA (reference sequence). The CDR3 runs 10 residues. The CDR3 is CSAPDTEQFF. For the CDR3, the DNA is TGCAGTGCTCCGGACACCGAGCAGTTCTTC.

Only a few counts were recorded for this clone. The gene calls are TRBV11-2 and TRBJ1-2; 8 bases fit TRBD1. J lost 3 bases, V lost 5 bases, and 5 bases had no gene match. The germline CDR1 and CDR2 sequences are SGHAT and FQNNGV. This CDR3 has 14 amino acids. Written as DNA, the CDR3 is TGTGCCAGCAGCGGGATGACAGGGGACTATGGCTACACCTTC. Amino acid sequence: CASSGMTGDYGYTF.

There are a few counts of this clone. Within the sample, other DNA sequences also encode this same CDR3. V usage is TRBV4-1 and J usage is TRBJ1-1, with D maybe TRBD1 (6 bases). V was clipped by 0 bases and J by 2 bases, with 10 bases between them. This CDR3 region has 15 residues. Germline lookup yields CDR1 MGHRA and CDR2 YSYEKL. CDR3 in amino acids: CASSQDRGGNTEAFF. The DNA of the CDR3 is TGCGCCAGCAGCCAAGATAGGGGGGGAAACACTGAAGCTTTCTTT.

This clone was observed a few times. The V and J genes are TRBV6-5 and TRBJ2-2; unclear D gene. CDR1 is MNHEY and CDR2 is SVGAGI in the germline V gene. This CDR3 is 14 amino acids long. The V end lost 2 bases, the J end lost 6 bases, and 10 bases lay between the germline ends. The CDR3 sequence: CASSYHSLAGELFF. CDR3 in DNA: TGTGCCAGCAGTTACCACTCCCTGGCCGGGGAGCTGTTTTTT.

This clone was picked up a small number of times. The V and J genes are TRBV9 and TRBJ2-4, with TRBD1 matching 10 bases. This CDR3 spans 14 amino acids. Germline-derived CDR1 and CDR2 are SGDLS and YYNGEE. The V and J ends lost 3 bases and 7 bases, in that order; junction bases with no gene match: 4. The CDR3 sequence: CASSAPGQGNIQYF. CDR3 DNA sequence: TGTGCCAGCAGCGCACCGGGACAGGGGAACATTCAGTACTTC.

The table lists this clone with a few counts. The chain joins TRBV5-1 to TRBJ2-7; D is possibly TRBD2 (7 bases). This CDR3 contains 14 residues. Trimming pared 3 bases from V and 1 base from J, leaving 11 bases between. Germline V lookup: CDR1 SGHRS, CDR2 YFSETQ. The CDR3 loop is CASSSEGGSYEQYF. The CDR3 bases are TGCGCCAGCAGCTCCGAGGGGGGGTCCTACGAGCAGTACTTC.

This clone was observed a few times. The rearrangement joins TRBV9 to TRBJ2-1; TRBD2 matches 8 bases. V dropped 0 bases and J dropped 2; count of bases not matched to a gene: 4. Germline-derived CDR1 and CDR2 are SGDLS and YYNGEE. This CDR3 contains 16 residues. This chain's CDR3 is CASSVVAGGAYNEQFF. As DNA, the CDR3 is TGTGCCAGCAGCGTAGTGGCGGGAGGAGCCTACAATGAGCAGTTCTTC.

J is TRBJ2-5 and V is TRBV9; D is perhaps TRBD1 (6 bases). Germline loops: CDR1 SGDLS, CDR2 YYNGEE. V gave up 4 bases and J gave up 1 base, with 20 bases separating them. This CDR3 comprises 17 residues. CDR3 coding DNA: TGTGCCAGCAGCAGGACAGAATCCATTGGACTCCAAGAGACCCAGTACTTC. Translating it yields CASSRTESIGLQETQYF.

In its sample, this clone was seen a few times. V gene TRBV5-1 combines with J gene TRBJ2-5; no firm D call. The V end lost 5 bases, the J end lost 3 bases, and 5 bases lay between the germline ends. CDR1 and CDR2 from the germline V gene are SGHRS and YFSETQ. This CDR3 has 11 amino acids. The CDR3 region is CASSPEETQYF. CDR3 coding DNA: TGCGCCAGCAGTCCTGAAGAGACCCAGTACTTC.

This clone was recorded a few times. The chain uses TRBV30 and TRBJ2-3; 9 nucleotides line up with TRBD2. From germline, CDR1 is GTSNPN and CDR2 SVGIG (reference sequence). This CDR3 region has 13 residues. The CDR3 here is CALSGSGTDTQYF. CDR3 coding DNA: TGTGCGCTTAGCGGGAGTGGCACAGATACGCAGTATTTT.

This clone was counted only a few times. As DNA, the CDR3 is TGTGCCAGCTCCCCGGACAGGGGTTCCTACGAGCAGTACTTC. Residues: CASSPDRGSYEQYF. The chain recombines TRBV18 with TRBJ2-7; 9 nucleotides agree with TRBD1. Losses at the gene ends were 6 bases for V and 1 base for J; bases not matched to a gene: 4. Germline V gene data show CDR1 as KGHSH and CDR2 as LQKENI. The CDR3 loop spans 14 amino acids.

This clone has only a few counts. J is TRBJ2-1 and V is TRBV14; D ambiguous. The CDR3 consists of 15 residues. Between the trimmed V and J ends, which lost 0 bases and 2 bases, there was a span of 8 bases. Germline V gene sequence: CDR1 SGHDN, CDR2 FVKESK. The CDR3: CASSQEFYPYNEQFF. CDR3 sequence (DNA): TGTGCCAGCAGCCAAGAATTCTACCCCTACAATGAGCAGTTCTTC.

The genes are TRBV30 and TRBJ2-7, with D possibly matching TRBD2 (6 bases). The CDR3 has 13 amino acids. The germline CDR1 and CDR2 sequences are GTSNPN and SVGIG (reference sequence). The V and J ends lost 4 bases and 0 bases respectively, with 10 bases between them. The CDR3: CAWMGTVSYEQYF. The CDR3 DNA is TGTGCCTGGATGGGGACTGTCTCCTACGAGCAGTACTTC.

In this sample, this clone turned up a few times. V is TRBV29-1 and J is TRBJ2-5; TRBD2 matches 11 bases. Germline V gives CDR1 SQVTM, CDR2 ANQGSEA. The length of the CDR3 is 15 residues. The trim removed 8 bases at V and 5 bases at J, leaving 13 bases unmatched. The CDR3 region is CSPGRDSGRGETQYF. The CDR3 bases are TGCAGCCCCGGAAGGGATAGCGGGAGGGGGGAGACCCAGTACTTC.

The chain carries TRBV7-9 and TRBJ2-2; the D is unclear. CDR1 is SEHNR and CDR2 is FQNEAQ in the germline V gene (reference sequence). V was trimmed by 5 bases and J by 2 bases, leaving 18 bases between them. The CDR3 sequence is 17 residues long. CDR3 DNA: TGTGCCAGCAGCGCGCCCGGTGGCGACTTAAACACCGGGGAGCTGTTTTTT. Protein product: CASSAPGGDLNTGELFF.